The text below deals with one T cell receptor (beta chain). Its antigen remains unknown. The CDR3 is made up of 12 amino acids. Germline loops: CDR1 SGHVS, CDR2 FQNEAQ. V dropped 8 bases and J dropped 6 bases, with 14 bases sitting between them. This sample stems from a study of CD8 T cells in ankylosing spondylitis. Study conclusions and caveats: Some motif variants were previously reported in reactive arthritis synovial fluid and blood. In ankylosing spondylitis blood, a motif of seven to nine highly homologous TCR beta variants appeared characteristic.

For TCR beta, libraries came from quantitative 5'-RACE with molecular barcodes. TCRdb reprocessed the 5' RACE reads via MiXCR and lists one record per CDR3 protein. The repertoire holds a few hundred thousand distinct CDR3 sequences, with 6.5% to 10% as singletons. This clonotype was sampled from a male donor with ankylosing spondylitis. The rearrangement joins TRBV7-8 to TRBJ2-7; D perhaps matches TRBD2 (5 bases). Sequencing was done on a sample of blood, either unsorted or a sorted T cell fraction (not recorded which). DNA of the CDR3: TGTGCCAGCGGAGGTTCCGTCTTCGAGCAGTACTTC. Translating gives CASGGSVFEQYF. The complete variable domain, with remaining parts taken from reference TRBV7-8 and TRBJ2-7, reads GAGVSQSPRYKVAKRGQDVALRCDPISGHVSLFWYQQALGQGPEFLTYFQNEAQLDKSGLPSDRFFAERPEGSVSTLKIQRTQQEDSAVYLCASGGSVFEQYFGPGTRLTVT.